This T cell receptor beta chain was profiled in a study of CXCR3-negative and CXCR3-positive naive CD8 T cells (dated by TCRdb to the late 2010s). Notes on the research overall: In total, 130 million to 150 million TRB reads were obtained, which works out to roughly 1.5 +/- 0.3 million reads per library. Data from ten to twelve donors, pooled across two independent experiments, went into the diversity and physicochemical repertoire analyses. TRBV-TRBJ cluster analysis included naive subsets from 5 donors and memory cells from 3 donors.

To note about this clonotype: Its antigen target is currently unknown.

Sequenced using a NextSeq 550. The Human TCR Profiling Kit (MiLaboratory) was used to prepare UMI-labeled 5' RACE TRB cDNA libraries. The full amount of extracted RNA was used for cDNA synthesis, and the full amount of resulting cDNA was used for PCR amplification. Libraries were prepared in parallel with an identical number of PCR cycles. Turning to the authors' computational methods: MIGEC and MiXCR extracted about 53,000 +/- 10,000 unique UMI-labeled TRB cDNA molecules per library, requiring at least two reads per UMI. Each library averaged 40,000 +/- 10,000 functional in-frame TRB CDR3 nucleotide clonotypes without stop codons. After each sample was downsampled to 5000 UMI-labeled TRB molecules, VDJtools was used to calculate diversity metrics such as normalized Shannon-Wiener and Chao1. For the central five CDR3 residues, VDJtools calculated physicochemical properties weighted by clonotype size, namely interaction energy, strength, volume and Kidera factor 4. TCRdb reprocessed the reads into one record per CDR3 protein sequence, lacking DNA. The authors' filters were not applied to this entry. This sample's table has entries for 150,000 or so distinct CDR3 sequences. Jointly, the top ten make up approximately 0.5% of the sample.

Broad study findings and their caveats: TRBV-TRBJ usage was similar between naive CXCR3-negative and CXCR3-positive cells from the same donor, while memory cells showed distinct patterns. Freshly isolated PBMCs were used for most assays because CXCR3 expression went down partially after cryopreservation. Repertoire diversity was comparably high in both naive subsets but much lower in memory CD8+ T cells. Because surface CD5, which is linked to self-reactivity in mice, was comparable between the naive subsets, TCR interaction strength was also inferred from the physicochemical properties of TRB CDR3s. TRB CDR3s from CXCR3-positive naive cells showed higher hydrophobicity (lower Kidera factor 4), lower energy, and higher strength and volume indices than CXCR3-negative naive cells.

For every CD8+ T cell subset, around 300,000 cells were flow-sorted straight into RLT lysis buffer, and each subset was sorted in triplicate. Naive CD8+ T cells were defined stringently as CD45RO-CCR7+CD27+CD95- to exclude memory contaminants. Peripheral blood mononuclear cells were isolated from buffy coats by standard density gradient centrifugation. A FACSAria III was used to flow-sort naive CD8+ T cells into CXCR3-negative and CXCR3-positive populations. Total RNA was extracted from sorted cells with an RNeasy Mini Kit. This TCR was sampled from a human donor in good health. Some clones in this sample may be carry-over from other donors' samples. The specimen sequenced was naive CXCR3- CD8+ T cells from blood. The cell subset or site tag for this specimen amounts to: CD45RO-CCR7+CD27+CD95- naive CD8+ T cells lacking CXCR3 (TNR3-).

The CDR3 region reads CSVRAGTGEIEQYF. The sequence joins TRBV29-1 to TRBJ2-7; the D call from TCRdb, TRBD1, cannot be confirmed without DNA. As encoded in the germline V gene, CDR1 is SQVTM while CDR2 is ANQGSEA. From the cysteine through the phenylalanine, the CDR3 covers 14 amino acids. The DNA is unrecorded.